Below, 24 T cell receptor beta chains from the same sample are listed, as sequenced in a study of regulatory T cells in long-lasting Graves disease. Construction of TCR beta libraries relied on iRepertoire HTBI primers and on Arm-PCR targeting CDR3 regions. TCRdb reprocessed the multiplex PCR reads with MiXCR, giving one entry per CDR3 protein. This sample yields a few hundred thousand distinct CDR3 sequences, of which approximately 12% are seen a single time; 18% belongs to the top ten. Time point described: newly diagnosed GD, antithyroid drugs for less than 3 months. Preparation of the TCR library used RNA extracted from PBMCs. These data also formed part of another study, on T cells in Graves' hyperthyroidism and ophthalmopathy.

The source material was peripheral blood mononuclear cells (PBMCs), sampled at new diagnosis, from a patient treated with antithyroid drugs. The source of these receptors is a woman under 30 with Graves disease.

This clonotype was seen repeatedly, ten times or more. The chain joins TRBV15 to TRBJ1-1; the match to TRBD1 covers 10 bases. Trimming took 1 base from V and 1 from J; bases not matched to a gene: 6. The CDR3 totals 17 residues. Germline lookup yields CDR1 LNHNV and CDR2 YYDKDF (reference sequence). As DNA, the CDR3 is TGTGCCACCAGCAGAGGGGACAGGGGCCTCTGGAACACTGAAGCTTTCTTT. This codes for CATSRGDRGLWNTEAFF.

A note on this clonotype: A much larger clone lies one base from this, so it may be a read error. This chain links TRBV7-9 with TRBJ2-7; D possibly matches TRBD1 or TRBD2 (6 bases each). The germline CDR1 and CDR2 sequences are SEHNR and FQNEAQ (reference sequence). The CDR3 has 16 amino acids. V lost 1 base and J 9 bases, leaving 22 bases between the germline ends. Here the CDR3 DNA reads TGTGCCAGCAGCTTAGGGGGGGCCGGGAGCTTCGCCGGGCAGTACTTC. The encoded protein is CASSLGGAGSFAGQYF. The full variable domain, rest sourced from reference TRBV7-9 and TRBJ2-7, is DTGVSQNPRHKITKRGQNVTFRCDPISEHNRLYWYRQTLGQGPEFLTYFQNEAQLEKSRLLSDRFSAERPKGSFSTLEIQRTEQGDSAMYLCASSLGGAGSFAGQYFGPGTRLTVT.

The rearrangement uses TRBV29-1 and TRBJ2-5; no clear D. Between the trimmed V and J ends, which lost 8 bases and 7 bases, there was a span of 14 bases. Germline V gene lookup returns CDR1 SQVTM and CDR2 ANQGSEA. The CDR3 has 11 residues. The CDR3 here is CSTGHPPTQYF. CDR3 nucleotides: TGCAGCACCGGGCACCCCCCGACCCAGTACTTC.

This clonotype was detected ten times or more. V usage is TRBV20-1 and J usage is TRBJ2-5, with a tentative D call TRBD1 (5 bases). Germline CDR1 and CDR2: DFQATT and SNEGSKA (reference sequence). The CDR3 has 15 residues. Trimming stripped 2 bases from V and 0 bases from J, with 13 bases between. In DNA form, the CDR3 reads TGCAGTGCTAGAAAGCCGCAGGGATACCAAGAGACCCAGTACTTC. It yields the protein CSARKPQGYQETQYF.

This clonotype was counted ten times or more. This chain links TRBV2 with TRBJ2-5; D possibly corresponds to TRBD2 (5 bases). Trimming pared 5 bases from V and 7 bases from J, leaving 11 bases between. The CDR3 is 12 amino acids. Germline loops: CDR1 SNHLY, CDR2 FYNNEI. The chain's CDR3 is CASSRRSGTQYF. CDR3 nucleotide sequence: TGTGCCAGCAGTAGAAGGAGCGGGACCCAGTACTTC.

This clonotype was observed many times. The CDR3 reads CASSLSGLAGGNEQFF. CDR3 nucleotides: TGTGCCAGTAGCCTATCGGGACTAGCGGGAGGGAATGAGCAGTTCTTC. The chain combines TRBV19 with TRBJ2-1, with 16 nucleotides matching TRBD2. V lost 6 bases to trimming and J lost 7 bases; unmatched junction nucleotides: 6. CDR3 length equals 16 residues. Looked up from germline, CDR1 is LNHDA and CDR2 is SQIVND (reference sequence).

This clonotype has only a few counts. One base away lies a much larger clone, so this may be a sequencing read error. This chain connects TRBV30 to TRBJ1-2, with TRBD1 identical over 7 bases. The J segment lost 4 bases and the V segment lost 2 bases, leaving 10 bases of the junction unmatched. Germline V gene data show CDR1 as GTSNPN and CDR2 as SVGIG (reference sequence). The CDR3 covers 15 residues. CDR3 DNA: TGTGCCTGGAGTCTCAGACAGGGCCGGGGCTATGGCTACACCTTC. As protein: CAWSLRQGRGYGYTF.

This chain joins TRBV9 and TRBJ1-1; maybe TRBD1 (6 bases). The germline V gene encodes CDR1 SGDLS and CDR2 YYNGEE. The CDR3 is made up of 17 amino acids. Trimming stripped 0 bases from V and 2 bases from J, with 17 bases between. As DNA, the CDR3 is TGTGCCAGCAGCGTAGAAAGGGGACATGGGAAAAACACTGAAGCTTTCTTT. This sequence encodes CASSVERGHGKNTEAFF.

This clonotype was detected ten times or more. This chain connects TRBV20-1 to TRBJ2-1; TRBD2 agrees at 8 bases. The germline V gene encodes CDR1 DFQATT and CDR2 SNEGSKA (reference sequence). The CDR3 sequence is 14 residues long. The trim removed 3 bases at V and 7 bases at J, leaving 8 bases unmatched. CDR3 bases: TGCAGTGCTAGGAAGAGCGGGGGAAGAAATGAGCAGTTCTTC. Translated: CSARKSGGRNEQFF.

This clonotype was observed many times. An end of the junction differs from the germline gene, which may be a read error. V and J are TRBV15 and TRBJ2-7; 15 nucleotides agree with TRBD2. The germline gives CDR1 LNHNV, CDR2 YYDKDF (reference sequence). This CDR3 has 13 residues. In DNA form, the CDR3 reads TGTGCCACCAGCAGAGGGGGACTAGCGGGAGGAGACTTC. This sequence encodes CATSRGGLAGGDF.

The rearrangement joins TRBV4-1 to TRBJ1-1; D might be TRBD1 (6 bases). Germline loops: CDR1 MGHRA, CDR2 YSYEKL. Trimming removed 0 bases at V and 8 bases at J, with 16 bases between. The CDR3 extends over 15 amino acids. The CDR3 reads CASSQEWGPGPEAFF. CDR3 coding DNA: TGCGCCAGCAGCCAAGAGTGGGGGCCGGGGCCCGAAGCTTTCTTT.

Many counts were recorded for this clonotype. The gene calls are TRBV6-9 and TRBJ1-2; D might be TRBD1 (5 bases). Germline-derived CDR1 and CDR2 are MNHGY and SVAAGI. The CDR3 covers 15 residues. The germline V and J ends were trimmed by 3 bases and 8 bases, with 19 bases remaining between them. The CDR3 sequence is CASSYYRDRVRGYTF. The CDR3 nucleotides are TGTGCCAGCAGTTACTACCGGGACCGGGTACGGGGCTACACCTTC.

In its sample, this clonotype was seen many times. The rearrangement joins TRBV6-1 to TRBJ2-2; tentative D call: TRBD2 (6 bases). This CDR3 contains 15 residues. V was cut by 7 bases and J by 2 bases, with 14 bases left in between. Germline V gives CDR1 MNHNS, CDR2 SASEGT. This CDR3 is CASNSWAGNTGELFF. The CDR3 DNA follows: TGTGCCAGCAATTCTTGGGCGGGAAACACCGGGGAGCTGTTTTTT.

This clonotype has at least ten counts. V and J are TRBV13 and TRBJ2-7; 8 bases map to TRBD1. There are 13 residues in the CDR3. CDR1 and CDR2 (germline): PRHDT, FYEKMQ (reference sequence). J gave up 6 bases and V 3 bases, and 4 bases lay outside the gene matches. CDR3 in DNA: TGTGCCAGCAGCTTGGGGACAGGCGGCGAGCAGTACTTC. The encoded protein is CASSLGTGGEQYF.

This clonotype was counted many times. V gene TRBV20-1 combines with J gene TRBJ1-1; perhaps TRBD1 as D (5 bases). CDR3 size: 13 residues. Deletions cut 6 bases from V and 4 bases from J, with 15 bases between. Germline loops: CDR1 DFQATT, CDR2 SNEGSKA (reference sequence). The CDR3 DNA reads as TGCAGTGCCGGGGGGTTGACGTCCACTGAAGCTTTCTTT. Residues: CSAGGLTSTEAFF.

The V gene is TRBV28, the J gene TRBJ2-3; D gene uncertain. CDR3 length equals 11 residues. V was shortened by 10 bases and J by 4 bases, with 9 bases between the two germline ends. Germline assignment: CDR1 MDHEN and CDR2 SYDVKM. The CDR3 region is CATGWADTQYF. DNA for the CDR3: TGTGCCACCGGGTGGGCAGATACGCAGTATTTT.

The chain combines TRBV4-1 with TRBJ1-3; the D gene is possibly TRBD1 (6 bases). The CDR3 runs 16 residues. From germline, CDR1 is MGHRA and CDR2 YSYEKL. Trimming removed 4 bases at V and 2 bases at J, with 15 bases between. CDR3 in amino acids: CASSRSRAGAGNTIYF. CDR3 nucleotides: TGCGCCAGCAGCCGTAGTCGGGCAGGGGCTGGAAACACCATATATTTT.

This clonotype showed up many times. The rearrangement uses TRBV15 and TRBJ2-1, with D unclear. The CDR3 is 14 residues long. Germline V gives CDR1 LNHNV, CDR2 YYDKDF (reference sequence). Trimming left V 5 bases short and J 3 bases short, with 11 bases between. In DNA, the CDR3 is TGTGCCACCAGCTCCGAGACATTCTACAATGAGCAGTTCTTC. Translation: CATSSETFYNEQFF.

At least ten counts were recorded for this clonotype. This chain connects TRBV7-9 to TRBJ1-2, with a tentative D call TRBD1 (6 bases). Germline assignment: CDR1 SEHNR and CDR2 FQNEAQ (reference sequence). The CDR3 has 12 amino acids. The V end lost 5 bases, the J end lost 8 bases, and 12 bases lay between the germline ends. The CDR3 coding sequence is TGTGCCAGCAGCCCTTGGGACACAGGCTACACCTTC. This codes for CASSPWDTGYTF.

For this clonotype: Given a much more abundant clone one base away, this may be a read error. CDR3 in amino acids: CSARDPLNTLNNEQYF. In DNA form, the CDR3 reads TGCAGTGCTAGAGATCCATTGAACACCTTAAACAATGAGCAGTACTTC. This sequence joins TRBV20-1 and TRBJ2-5; no firm D call. Germline lookup yields CDR1 DFQATT and CDR2 SNEGSKA (reference sequence). This CDR3 has 16 residues. Trimming shortened V by 0 bases and J by 11 bases, and 25 bases separated the two germline ends.

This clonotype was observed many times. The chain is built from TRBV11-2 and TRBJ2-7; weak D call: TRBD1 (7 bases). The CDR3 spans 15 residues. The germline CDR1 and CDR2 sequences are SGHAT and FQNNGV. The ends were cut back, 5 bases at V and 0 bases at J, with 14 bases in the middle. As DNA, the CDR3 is TGTGCCAGCAGCGCCTACAGGGGAGGCTCCTACGAGCAGTACTTC. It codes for CASSAYRGGSYEQYF.

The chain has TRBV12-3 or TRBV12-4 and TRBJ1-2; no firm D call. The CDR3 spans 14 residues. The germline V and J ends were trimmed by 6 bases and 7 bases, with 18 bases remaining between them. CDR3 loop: CASSPRRLGGGYTF. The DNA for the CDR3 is TGTGCCAGCAGCCCCCGACGGTTAGGTGGTGGCTACACCTTC.

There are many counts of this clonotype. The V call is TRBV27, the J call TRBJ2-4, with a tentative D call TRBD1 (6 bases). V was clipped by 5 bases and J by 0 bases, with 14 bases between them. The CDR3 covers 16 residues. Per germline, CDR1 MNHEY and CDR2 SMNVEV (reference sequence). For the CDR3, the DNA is TGTGCCAGCAGTCCGCGGACAGTTCTAGCCAAAAACATTCAGTACTTC. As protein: CASSPRTVLAKNIQYF.

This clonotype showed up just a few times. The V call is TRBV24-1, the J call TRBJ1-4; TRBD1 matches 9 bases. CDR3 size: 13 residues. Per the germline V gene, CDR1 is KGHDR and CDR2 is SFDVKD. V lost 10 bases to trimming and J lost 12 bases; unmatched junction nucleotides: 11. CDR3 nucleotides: TGTGCCACTTCGGACAGGGGTGACGAACAACTGTTTTTT. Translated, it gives CATSDRGDEQLFF.